This T cell receptor (beta chain) was recovered during a study of graft-versus-host responses after intestinal transplantation. Study-level background: Each of the recipients got a multivisceral, liver-intestinal, or isolated intestinal transplant. Each recipient received anti-thymocyte globulin induction, then tacrolimus and steroids for around three years.

The plating included around 200,000 irradiated, violet-dye-labeled stimulator cells together with around 200,000 CFSE-labeled responder cells. The CDR3 sequence is 13 residues long. Germline CDR1 reads MNHNY; CDR2 reads SVGAGI (reference sequence). Trimming pared 2 bases from V and 1 base from J, leaving 6 bases between. The repertoire was sequenced with immunoSEQ multiplex PCR; TCRdb's copy has only in-frame clones and lacks some. This sample has 7,000 to 9,500 clones; approximately 26% occur once, and the top ten carry 5%. Regarding the study as a whole: GvH clones turned up in recipient marrow; some had shown up first in ileum or blood. Some patients had graft-donor T cell macrochimerism, and their allografts showed high graft-versus-host to host-versus-graft clonal ratios.

This clone showed up just a few times. This clonotype was obtained from a human patient who was an organ donor for intestinal transplantation. This sequence joins TRBV6-6 and TRBJ2-7; D perhaps matches TRBD2 (6 bases). Sequences were derived from alloreactive CD8+ T cells from a mixed lymphocyte reaction culture, sampled before transplantation. Subset noted: CFSE-low proliferating T cells sorted from roughly six-day pre-transplant mixed lymphocyte reaction (GvH or HvG direction). This CDR3 is CASSYGTSYEQYF. DNA for the CDR3: TGTGCCAGCAGTTACGGGACTTCCTACGAGCAGTACTTC.